The 13 T cell receptor beta chains reported below all come from one sample, sequenced in a study of blood T cell repertoires in COVID-19. TCRdb keeps only in-frame clones here, not all; method: immunoSEQ multiplex PCR. The sample has about 28,000 clones; around 72% are singletons. The sequenced sample consisted of peripheral blood. Receptor source: a boy aged 2 to 10 with active or convalescent COVID-19.

This clone showed up just once. The genes are TRBV27 and TRBJ1-2; 10 nucleotides align to TRBD1. The CDR3 has 15 amino acids. CDR1 and CDR2 from the germline V gene are MNHEY and SMNVEV (reference sequence). J gave up 7 bases and V 3 bases, and 8 bases lay outside the gene matches. The CDR3 bases are TGTGCCAGCAGTTTCGGCGGGACAGGGGTAGGTGGCTACACCTTC. Translated, it gives CASSFGGTGVGGYTF.

This chain uses TRBV30 with TRBJ1-4, with 7 bases that match TRBD1. The germline CDR1 and CDR2 sequences are GTSNPN and SVGIG (reference sequence). The trim removed 3 bases at V and 7 bases at J, leaving 2 bases unmatched. The CDR3 loop spans 12 amino acids. The CDR3 nucleotides read TGTGCCTGGAGCCAGGGGGGTGAAAAACTGTTTTTT. Its protein is CAWSQGGEKLFF.

This clone was detected ten times or more. V gene TRBV5-1 combines with J gene TRBJ1-5; no reliable D call. V dropped 1 base and J dropped 4 bases, with 12 bases sitting between them. Germline V CDR1 and CDR2: SGHRS, YFSETQ. This CDR3 spans 15 amino acids. The CDR3 DNA reads TGCGCCAGCAGCTTGAACTCTGGTTTGAATCAGCCCCAGCATTTT. It yields the protein CASSLNSGLNQPQHF. The full variable domain, in which reference TRBV5-1 and TRBJ1-5 provide the parts outside the CDR3, is KAGVTQTPRYLIKTRGQQVTLSCSPISGHRSVSWYQQTPGQGLQFLFEYFSETQRNKGNFPGRFSGRQFSNSRSEMNVSTLELGDSALYLCASSLNSGLNQPQHFGDGTRLSIL.

The chain has TRBV11-2 and TRBJ2-5, with TRBD2 matching over 14 bases. This CDR3 has 19 residues. The V and J ends lost 5 bases and 1 base, in that order; junction bases with no gene match: 12. CDR1 SGHAT and CDR2 FQNNGV come from the germline V gene. Written as DNA, the CDR3 is TGTGCCAGCAGCCCAGTACCCGGACTAGCGGGAGGTCTCCAAGAGACCCAGTACTTC. Translation gives CASSPVPGLAGGLQETQYF. The whole variable domain, filled in from reference TRBV11-2 and TRBJ2-5, reads EAGVAQSPRYKIIEKRQSVAFWCNPISGHATLYWYQQILGQGPKLLIQFQNNGVVDDSQLPKDRFSAERLKGVDSTLKIQPAKLEDSAVYLCASSPVPGLAGGLQETQYFGPGTRLLVL.

V and J are TRBV28 and TRBJ1-1; D gene ambiguous. The CDR3 length is 11 residues. V gave up 7 bases and J gave up 6 bases, with 9 bases separating them. The germline V gene encodes CDR1 MDHEN and CDR2 SYDVKM. CDR3 bases: TGTGCCAGCACCCGCGCGGCTGAAGCTTTCTTT. Amino acid sequence: CASTRAAEAFF.

The chain carries TRBV28 and TRBJ2-1, with a tentative D call TRBD1 (5 bases). This CDR3 has 13 amino acids. V was cut by 7 bases and J by 5 bases, with 12 bases left in between. The V gene's germline CDR1 is MDHEN and CDR2 SYDVKM. DNA of the CDR3: TGTGCCAGCAAAGGCAGGGTAAACAATGAGCAGTTCTTC. Residues: CASKGRVNNEQFF.

The chain recombines TRBV25-1 with TRBJ1-1; 9 bases agree with TRBD1. In germline, CDR1 is MGHDK, CDR2 SYGVNS. The junction had 8 bases not matched to a gene; V was cut back by 4 bases and J by 2 bases. The CDR3 covers 16 residues. The CDR3 DNA reads as TGTGCCAGCAGTGTCTCGGCGGGACAGGGCAACACTGAAGCTTTCTTT. It is translated as CASSVSAGQGNTEAFF.

The chain combines TRBV6-5 with TRBJ1-6, with D hard to call. The V and J ends lost 4 bases and 1 base respectively, with 5 bases between them. CDR3 length: 14 amino acids. Per the germline V gene, CDR1 is MNHEY and CDR2 is SVGAGI. The CDR3 DNA is TGTGCCAGCAGTTTGCGGTCCTATAATTCACCCCTCCACTTT. As protein: CASSLRSYNSPLHF.

The J gene is TRBJ1-1, the V gene TRBV5-5; D gene ambiguous. V gave up 9 bases and J gave up 6 bases, with 9 bases separating them. The CDR3 covers 10 residues. The germline V gene has CDR1 SGHKS and CDR2 YYEKEE (reference sequence). Written as DNA, the CDR3 is TGTGCCACCGGGTGGCCTGAAGCTTTCTTT. As protein: CATGWPEAFF.

The V call is TRBV6-5, the J call TRBJ2-3; 10 bases fit TRBD2. With V trimmed by 8 bases and J by 2 bases, 1 base remained unmatched. The germline gives CDR1 MNHEY, CDR2 SVGAGI. This CDR3 spans 13 amino acids. The CDR3 protein is CASGLADTDTQYF. CDR3 DNA: TGTGCCAGCGGACTAGCGGACACAGATACGCAGTATTTT.

This rearrangement joins TRBV5-4 to TRBJ2-1, with TRBD2 identical over 8 bases. With V trimmed by 4 bases and J by 7 bases, 7 bases remained unmatched. CDR1 is SGHNT and CDR2 is YYREEE in the germline V gene (reference sequence). The CDR3 totals 14 residues. The CDR3 protein is CASSRGGSGNEQFF. For the CDR3, the DNA is TGTGCCAGCAGCCGGGGGGGGAGTGGAAATGAGCAGTTCTTC.

The chain is built from TRBV20-1 and TRBJ1-2, with 9 bases matching TRBD1. V dropped 4 bases and J dropped 10; count of bases not matched to a gene: 4. CDR1 and CDR2 from the germline V gene are DFQATT and SNEGSKA (reference sequence). The CDR3 loop spans 11 amino acids. The CDR3, as DNA: TGCAGTGCTACACAGGGGGCAGACTACACCTTC. As protein: CSATQGADYTF.

J is TRBJ1-2 and V is TRBV2; D is uncertain. This CDR3 is 13 amino acids long. Germline lookup yields CDR1 SNHLY and CDR2 FYNNEI. The ends were cut back, 6 bases at V and 8 bases at J, with 16 bases in the middle. CDR3 DNA: TGTGCCAGCAGCCATGACATTGGAGGAGGCTACACCTTC. Encoded protein: CASSHDIGGGYTF.